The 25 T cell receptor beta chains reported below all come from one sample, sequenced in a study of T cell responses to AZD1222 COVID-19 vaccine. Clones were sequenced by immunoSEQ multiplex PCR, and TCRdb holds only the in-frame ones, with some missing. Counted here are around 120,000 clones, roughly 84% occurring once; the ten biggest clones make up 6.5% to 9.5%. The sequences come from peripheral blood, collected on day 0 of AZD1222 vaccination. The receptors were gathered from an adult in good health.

Here the CDR3 DNA reads TGTGCCAGCAGCCAGACCCCCGGAGGGTTAGAAAAACTGTTTTTT. Translation: CASSQTPGGLEKLFF. The chain couples TRBV3-1 (or the pseudogene TRBV3-2) to TRBJ1-4; D is unclear. This CDR3 is built from 15 residues. Germline CDR1 LGHDT, CDR2 YNNKEL (reference sequence). The germline V and J ends were trimmed by 3 bases and 8 bases, with 16 bases remaining between them.

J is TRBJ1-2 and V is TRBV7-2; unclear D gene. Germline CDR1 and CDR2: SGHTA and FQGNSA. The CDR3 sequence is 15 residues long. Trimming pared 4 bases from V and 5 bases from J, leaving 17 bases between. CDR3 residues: CASSWAPGPGYGYTF. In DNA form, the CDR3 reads TGTGCCAGCAGCTGGGCGCCGGGCCCGGGATATGGCTACACCTTC. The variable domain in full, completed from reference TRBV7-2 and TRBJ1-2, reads GAGVSQSPSNKVTEKGKDVELRCDPISGHTALYWYRQSLGQGLEFLIYFQGNSAPDKSGLPSDRFSAERTGGSVSTLTIQRTQQEDSAVYLCASSWAPGPGYGYTFGSGTRLTVV.

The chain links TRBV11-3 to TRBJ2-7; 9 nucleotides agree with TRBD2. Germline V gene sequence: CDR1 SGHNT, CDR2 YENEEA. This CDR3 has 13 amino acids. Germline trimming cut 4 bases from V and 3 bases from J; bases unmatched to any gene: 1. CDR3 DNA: TGTGCCAGCAGCTCGACTAGCGGCTACGAGCAGTACTTC. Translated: CASSSTSGYEQYF. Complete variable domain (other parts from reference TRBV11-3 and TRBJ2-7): EAGVVQSPRYKIIEKKQPVAFWCNPISGHNTLYWYLQNLGQGPELLIRYENEEAVDDSQLPKDRFSAERLKGVDSTLKIQPAELGDSAVYLCASSSTSGYEQYFGPGTRLTVT.

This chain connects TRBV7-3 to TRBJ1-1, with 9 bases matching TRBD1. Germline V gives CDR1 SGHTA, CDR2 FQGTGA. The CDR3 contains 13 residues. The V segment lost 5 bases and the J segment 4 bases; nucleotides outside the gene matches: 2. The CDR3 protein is CASSRQGGTEAFF. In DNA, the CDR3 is TGTGCCAGCAGCCGACAGGGGGGCACTGAAGCTTTCTTT.

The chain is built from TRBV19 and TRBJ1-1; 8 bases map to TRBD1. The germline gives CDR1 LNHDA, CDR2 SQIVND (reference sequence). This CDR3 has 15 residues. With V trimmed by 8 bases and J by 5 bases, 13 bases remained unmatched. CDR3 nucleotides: TGTGCCAGTGGGATTTTTTCCAGGGGGCGAACTGAAGCTTTCTTT. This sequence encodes CASGIFSRGRTEAFF.

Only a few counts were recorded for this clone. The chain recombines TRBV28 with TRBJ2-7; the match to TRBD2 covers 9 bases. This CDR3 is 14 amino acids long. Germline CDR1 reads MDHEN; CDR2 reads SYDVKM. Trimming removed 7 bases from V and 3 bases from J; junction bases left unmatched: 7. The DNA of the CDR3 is TGTGCCAGCACTAGGACTAGCGCAATCTACGAGCAGTACTTC. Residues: CASTRTSAIYEQYF.

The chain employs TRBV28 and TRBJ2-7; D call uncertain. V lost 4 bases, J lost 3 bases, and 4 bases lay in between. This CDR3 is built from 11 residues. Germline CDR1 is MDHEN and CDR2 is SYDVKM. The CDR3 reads CASSYGYEQYF. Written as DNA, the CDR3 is TGTGCCAGCAGTTACGGCTACGAGCAGTACTTC.

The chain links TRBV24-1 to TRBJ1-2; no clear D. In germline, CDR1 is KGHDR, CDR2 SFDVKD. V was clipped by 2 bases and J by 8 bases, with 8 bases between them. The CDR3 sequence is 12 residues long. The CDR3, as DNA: TGTGCCACCAGTGATTCCCCGGGGGGCTACACCTTC. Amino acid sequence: CATSDSPGGYTF.

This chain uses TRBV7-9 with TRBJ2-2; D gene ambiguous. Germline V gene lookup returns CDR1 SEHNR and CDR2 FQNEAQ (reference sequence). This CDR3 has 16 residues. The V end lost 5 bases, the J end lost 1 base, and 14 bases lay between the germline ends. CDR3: CASSPSSGENTGELFF. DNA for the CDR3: TGTGCCAGCAGCCCCAGTTCAGGCGAGAACACCGGGGAGCTGTTTTTT.

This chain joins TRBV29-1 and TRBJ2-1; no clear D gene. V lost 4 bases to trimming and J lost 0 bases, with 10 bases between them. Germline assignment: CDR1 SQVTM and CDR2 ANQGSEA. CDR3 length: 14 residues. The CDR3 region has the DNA TGCAGCGTTGCTCTTTTGAGCTCCTACAATGAGCAGTTCTTC. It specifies CSVALLSSYNEQFF.

The CDR3 DNA is TGTGCCAGCAGCTTAACGTTGGGGCAGGGGGCTTCTGGCTACACCTTC. Protein sequence: CASSLTLGQGASGYTF. The J gene is TRBJ1-2, the V gene TRBV7-3; 8 nucleotides align to TRBD1. Germline lookup yields CDR1 SGHTA and CDR2 FQGTGA. CDR3 size: 16 residues. V was clipped by 0 bases and J by 7 bases; unmatched bases: 10.

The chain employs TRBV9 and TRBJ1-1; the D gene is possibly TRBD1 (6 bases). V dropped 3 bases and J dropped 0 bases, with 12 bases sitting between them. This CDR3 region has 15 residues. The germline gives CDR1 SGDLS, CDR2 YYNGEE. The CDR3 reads CASSARQDMNTEAFF. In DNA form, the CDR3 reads TGTGCCAGCAGCGCGAGACAGGACATGAACACTGAAGCTTTCTTT.

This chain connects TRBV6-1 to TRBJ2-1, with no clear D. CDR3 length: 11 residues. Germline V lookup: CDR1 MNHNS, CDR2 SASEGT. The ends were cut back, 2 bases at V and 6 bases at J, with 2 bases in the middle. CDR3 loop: CASSEPNEQFF. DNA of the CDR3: TGTGCCAGCAGTGAACCCAATGAGCAGTTCTTC.

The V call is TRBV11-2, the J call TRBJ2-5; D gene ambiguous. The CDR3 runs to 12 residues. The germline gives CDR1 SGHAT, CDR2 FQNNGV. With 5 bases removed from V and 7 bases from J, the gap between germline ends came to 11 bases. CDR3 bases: TGTGCCAGCAGCCGCCCTCCCGGGACCCAGTACTTC. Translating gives CASSRPPGTQYF.

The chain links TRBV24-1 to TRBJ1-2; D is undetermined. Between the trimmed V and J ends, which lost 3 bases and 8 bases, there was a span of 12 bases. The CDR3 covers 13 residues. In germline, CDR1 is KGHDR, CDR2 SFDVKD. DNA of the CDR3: TGTGCCACCAGTGATATCGGTAGCAGGGGCTACACCTTC. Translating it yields CATSDIGSRGYTF.

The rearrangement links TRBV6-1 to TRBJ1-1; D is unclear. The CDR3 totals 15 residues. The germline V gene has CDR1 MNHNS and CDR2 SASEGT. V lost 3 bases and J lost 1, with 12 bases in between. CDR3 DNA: TGTGCCAGCAGTGAGGGTGGACGGAGGAACACTGAAGCTTTCTTT. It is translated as CASSEGGRRNTEAFF.

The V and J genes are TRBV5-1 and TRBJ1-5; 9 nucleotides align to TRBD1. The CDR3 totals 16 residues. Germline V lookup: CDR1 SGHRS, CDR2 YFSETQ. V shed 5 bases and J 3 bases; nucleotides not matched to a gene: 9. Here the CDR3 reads CASSDGQGPYNQPQHF. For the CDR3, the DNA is TGCGCCAGCAGTGATGGACAGGGGCCATACAATCAGCCCCAGCATTTT.

CDR3 DNA sequence: TGTGCCAGCAGCCCCACTACAGACTGGAGCTACGAGCAGTACTTC. Translated, it gives CASSPTTDWSYEQYF. The V gene is TRBV9, the J gene TRBJ2-7; D is unresolved. CDR1 SGDLS and CDR2 YYNGEE come from the germline V gene. CDR3 length equals 15 residues. Trimming stripped 4 bases from V and 3 bases from J, with 17 bases between.

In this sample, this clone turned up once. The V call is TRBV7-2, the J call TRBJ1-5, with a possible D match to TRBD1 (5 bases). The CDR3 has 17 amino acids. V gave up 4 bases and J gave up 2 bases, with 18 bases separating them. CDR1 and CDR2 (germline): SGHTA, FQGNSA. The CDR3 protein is CASSSSRIGAGNQPQHF. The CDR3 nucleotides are TGTGCCAGCAGCTCCTCCCGGATAGGGGCCGGCAATCAGCCCCAGCATTTT.

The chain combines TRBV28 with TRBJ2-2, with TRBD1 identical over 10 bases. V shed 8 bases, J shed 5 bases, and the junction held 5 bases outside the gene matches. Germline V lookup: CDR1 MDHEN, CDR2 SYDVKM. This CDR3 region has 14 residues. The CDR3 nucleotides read TGTGCCAGCCTTGGGGGACAGGGGACCGGGGAGCTGTTTTTT. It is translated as CASLGGQGTGELFF.

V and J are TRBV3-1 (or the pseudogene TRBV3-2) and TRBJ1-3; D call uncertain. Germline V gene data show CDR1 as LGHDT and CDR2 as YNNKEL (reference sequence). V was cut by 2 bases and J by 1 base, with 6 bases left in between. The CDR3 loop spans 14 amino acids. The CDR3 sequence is CASSQSGSGNTIYF. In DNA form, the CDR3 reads TGTGCCAGCAGCCAATCGGGGTCTGGAAACACCATATATTTT.

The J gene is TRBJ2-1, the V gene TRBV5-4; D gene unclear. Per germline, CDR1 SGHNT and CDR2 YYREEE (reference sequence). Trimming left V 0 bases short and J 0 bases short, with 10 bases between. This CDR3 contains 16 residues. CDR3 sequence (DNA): TGTGCCAGCAGCTTGGATAGGACGGGCTCCTACAATGAGCAGTTCTTC. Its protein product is CASSLDRTGSYNEQFF.

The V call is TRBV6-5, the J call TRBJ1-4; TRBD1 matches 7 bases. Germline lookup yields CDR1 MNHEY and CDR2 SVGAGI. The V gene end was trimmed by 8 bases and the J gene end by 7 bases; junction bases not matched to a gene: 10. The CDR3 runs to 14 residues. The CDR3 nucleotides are TGTGCCAGCGGGAGACAGGGATTAGGTGAAAAACTGTTTTTT. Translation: CASGRQGLGEKLFF.

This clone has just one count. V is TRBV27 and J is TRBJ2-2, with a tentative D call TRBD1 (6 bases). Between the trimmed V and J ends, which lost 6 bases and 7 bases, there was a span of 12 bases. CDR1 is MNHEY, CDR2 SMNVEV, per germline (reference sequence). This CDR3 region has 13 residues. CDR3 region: CASSRTVVGELFF. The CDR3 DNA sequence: TGTGCCAGCAGCCGGACAGTGGTCGGGGAGCTGTTTTTT.

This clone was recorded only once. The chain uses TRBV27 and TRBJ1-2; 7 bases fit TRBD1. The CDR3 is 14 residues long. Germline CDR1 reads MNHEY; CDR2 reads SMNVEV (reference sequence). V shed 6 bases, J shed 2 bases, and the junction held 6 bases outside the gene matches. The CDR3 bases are TGTGCCAGCAGACTAACAGGGGTGAACTATGGCTACACCTTC. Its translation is CASRLTGVNYGYTF.